This is a list of T cell receptor beta chains from one sample in a study of T cell responses to AZD1222 COVID-19 vaccine. The data were produced by immunoSEQ multiplex PCR, yet TCRdb's version contains in-frame clones alone and is incomplete. The table records approximately 210,000 clones, approximately 94% of them present only once. The input for sequencing was peripheral blood, taken 28 days after the second dose of the MenACWY control vaccine. The receptor source for this set is an adult who received the MenACWY meningococcal vaccine as a control. Both conserved end residues are part of each CDR3. The D gene is left open where the match is weak. The size of a clone is reported for some rows only, either as once, few or many, or as a class for expanded clones.

D	V	length	size	J	CDR3	DNA
NA	TRBV7-9	12	NA	TRBJ2-2	CASSSYTGELFF	TGTGCCAGCAGTTCGTACACCGGGGAGCTGTTTTTT
NA	TRBV7-9	13	NA	TRBJ2-7	CASSLDSTYEQYF	TGTGCCAGCAGCTTGGACAGTACCTACGAGCAGTACTTC
NA	TRBV12-5	15	NA	TRBJ2-5	CASGLGSPTQETQYF	TGTGCTAGTGGTTTGGGGTCACCAACTCAAGAGACCCAGTACTTC
NA	TRBV28	14	NA	TRBJ1-6	CASGLGVLRSPLHF	TGTGCCAGCGGCTTAGGGGTCCTCAGATCACCCCTCCACTTT
TRBD1	TRBV28	14	NA	TRBJ1-2	CASSDTGQGSGYTF	TGTGCCAGCAGCGACACCGGACAGGGTTCTGGCTACACCTTC
TRBD2	TRBV19	22	NA	TRBJ2-3	CASSIDPGAASGRYISTDTQYF	TGTGCCAGTAGTATAGATCCGGGCGCGGCTAGCGGGAGATATATTAGCACAGATACGCAGTATTTT
TRBD1	TRBV28	14	NA	TRBJ1-4	CASSSTGRGEKLFF	TGTGCCAGCAGTTCGACAGGGAGGGGCGAAAAACTGTTTTTT
NA	TRBV7-2	14	NA	TRBJ1-2	CASSLGRAGEGYTF	TGTGCCAGCAGCTTAGGGCGGGCAGGGGAGGGCTACACCTTC
TRBD2	TRBV11-2	15	NA	TRBJ2-3	CASSFIAGGADTQYF	TGTGCCAGCAGCTTCATAGCGGGAGGGGCAGATACGCAGTATTTT
TRBD1	TRBV27	18	NA	TRBJ2-4	CASSPRGRGRGAANIQYF	TGTGCCAGCAGTCCAAGAGGCAGGGGGCGCGGAGCTGCCAACATTCAGTACTTC
TRBD1	TRBV28	14	NA	TRBJ1-1	CASVNGGQGTEAFF	TGTGCCAGCGTTAATGGCGGACAGGGGACTGAAGCTTTCTTT
NA	TRBV19	16	NA	TRBJ1-1	CASSIVLRGLGTEAFF	TGTGCCAGTAGTATAGTTTTACGGGGGTTGGGCACTGAAGCTTTCTTT
NA	TRBV4-2	16	NA	TRBJ2-1	CASSQVGGLSYNEQFF	TGTGCCAGCAGCCAAGTCGGGGGCCTCTCCTACAATGAGCAGTTCTTC
NA	TRBV12-3/TRBV12-4	13	NA	TRBJ1-2	CASKPGRNYGYTF	TGTGCCAGCAAGCCGGGGCGAAACTATGGCTACACCTTC
NA	TRBV27	14	once	TRBJ1-2	CASSSGLEAYGYTF	TGTGCCAGCAGTTCTGGGTTGGAAGCCTATGGCTACACCTTC
NA	TRBV7-8	14	once	TRBJ2-2	CASSHNRATGELFF	TGTGCCAGCAGCCACAACAGGGCCACCGGGGAGCTGTTTTTT
TRBD2	TRBV19	18	NA	TRBJ2-1	CASSREPGLAGVVDEQFF	TGTGCCAGTAGCCGAGAACCGGGACTAGCGGGAGTGGTTGATGAGCAGTTCTTC
NA	TRBV29-1	13	NA	TRBJ1-2	CSVPTDSNYGYTF	TGCAGCGTTCCCACCGACAGTAACTATGGCTACACCTTC
NA	TRBV10-2	13	NA	TRBJ2-7	CASSSGDYNEQYF	TGCGCCAGCAGCTCGGGAGACTACAATGAGCAGTACTTC
NA	TRBV5-4	14	NA	TRBJ2-2	CASTPGQNTGELFF	TGTGCCAGCACCCCAGGACAGAACACCGGGGAGCTGTTTTTT
NA	TRBV21-1	15	NA	TRBJ1-5	CAIPGRSGVRQPQHF	TGTGCCATCCCGGGAAGATCGGGGGTTCGGCAGCCCCAGCATTTT
NA	TRBV2	15	NA	TRBJ1-4	CASSESVPGWEKLFF	TGTGCCAGCAGTGAATCGGTACCAGGGTGGGAAAAACTGTTTTTT
TRBD1	TRBV4-1	16	NA	TRBJ2-7	CASSQEEWGQGYEQYF	TGCGCCAGCAGCCAAGAAGAGTGGGGACAGGGCTACGAGCAGTACTTC
NA	TRBV29-1	13	NA	TRBJ2-7	CSVIAGGTYEQYF	TGCAGCGTTATTGCTGGCGGTACCTACGAGCAGTACTTC
NA	TRBV6-1	15	NA	TRBJ2-1	CASSEGVGGYNEQFF	TGTGCCAGCAGTGAGGGTGTTGGGGGTTACAATGAGCAGTTCTTC
TRBD1	TRBV7-2	12	once	TRBJ2-1	CASSRGGGEQFF	TGTGCCAGCAGCCGAGGGGGCGGGGAGCAGTTCTTC
NA	TRBV7-2	19	NA	TRBJ1-1	CASRPTPNLGVGLSTEAFF	TGTGCCAGCAGGCCAACCCCAAATCTAGGTGTAGGGCTGAGCACTGAAGCTTTCTTT
NA	TRBV6-1	15	NA	TRBJ1-1	CASSDGARSNTEAFF	TGTGCCAGCAGTGACGGGGCTCGGTCGAACACTGAAGCTTTCTTT
NA	TRBV7-8	14	once	TRBJ2-4	CASSLTGPKNIQYF	TGTGCCAGCAGTTTAACGGGCCCGAAAAACATTCAGTACTTC
NA	TRBV5-4	13	NA	TRBJ2-7	CASSLGPAYEQYF	TGTGCCAGCAGCTTGGGACCGGCCTACGAGCAGTACTTC
TRBD1	TRBV10-3	16	NA	TRBJ2-2	CAIGGSGQGAVGELFF	TGTGCCATCGGCGGTTCCGGACAGGGGGCGGTCGGGGAGCTGTTTTTT
NA	TRBV20-1	13	NA	TRBJ2-7	CSASRGAPYEQYF	TGCAGTGCTAGTAGAGGGGCCCCCTACGAGCAGTACTTC
NA	TRBV5-1	12	NA	TRBJ2-7	CASSPGSYEQYF	TGCGCCAGCAGTCCGGGGTCCTACGAGCAGTACTTC
TRBD1	TRBV7-9	17	NA	TRBJ1-4	CASSSPGTGKTNEKLFF	TGTGCCAGCAGCTCCCCCGGGACAGGGAAAACTAATGAAAAACTGTTTTTT
NA	TRBV7-9	13	few	TRBJ2-6	CASSHSGANVLTF	TGTGCCAGCAGCCACTCTGGGGCCAACGTCCTGACTTTC
TRBD2	TRBV6-1	15	NA	TRBJ2-3	CASSQAGGPSYTQYF	TGTGCCAGCAGTCAAGCGGGGGGGCCGTCCTATACGCAGTATTTT
NA	TRBV15	14	NA	TRBJ2-2	CATSSYTNTGELFF	TGTGCCACCAGCAGTTATACGAACACCGGGGAGCTGTTTTTT
NA	TRBV6-6	18	NA	TRBJ1-6	CASSRTSGAGSYNSPLHF	TGTGCCAGCAGTCGAACCTCAGGGGCTGGGTCCTATAATTCACCCCTCCACTTT
NA	TRBV15	13	NA	TRBJ1-1	CATSPRGNTEAFF	TGTGCCACCAGCCCCAGGGGTAACACTGAAGCTTTCTTT
TRBD1	TRBV5-8	13	NA	TRBJ2-1	CASSRQGINEQFF	TGTGCCAGCAGCCGACAGGGGATCAATGAGCAGTTCTTC
NA	TRBV6-6	13	NA	TRBJ1-2	CASSYSGQSGYTF	TGTGCCAGCAGTTACTCGGGGCAGTCAGGCTACACCTTC
NA	TRBV6-5	14	NA	TRBJ1-3	CASSFQGTGNTIYF	TGTGCCAGCAGTTTTCAGGGAACTGGAAACACCATATATTTT
NA	TRBV28	13	NA	TRBJ2-3	CASSLQSTDTQYF	TGTGCCAGCAGCCTACAAAGCACAGATACGCAGTATTTT
NA	TRBV21-1	9	NA	TRBJ2-1	CQGYNEQFF	TGTCAGGGCTACAATGAGCAGTTCTTC
TRBD1	TRBV7-9	14	once	TRBJ1-2	CASSTPGTGGGYTF	TGTGCCAGCAGCACACCCGGGACAGGGGGCGGCTACACCTTC
TRBD1	TRBV30	14	NA	TRBJ1-6	CACDRDRGDSPLHF	TGTGCCTGCGACCGGGACAGGGGCGATTCACCCCTCCACTTT
NA	TRBV9	15	NA	TRBJ2-1	CASSGGDGKYNEQFF	TGTGCCAGCAGCGGAGGGGACGGTAAATACAATGAGCAGTTCTTC
TRBD1	TRBV10-3	14	NA	TRBJ1-2	CAIRSGQENYGYTF	TGTGCCATCAGGTCGGGACAGGAGAACTATGGCTACACCTTC
TRBD1	TRBV5-8	15	NA	TRBJ2-2	CASSPWTGYTGELFF	TGTGCCAGCAGCCCCTGGACAGGTTACACCGGGGAGCTGTTTTTT
TRBD1	TRBV5-4	17	NA	TRBJ1-1	CASSLGQGTSLNTEAFF	TGTGCCAGCAGCTTGGGACAGGGTACCTCGTTGAACACTGAAGCTTTCTTT
TRBD2	TRBV9	16	NA	TRBJ2-1	CASSVGGRAPGNEQFF	TGTGCCAGCAGCGTAGGGGGGAGGGCCCCGGGCAATGAGCAGTTCTTC
NA	TRBV30	16	once	TRBJ1-5	CAWSVPWDHSNQPQHF	TGTGCCTGGAGTGTACCTTGGGACCATAGCAATCAGCCCCAGCATTTT
TRBD1	TRBV29-1	13	NA	TRBJ2-3	CSGDRVGSDTQYF	TGCAGCGGAGACAGGGTTGGGTCAGATACGCAGTATTTT